This TCR beta chain was documented in a study of blood T cell repertoires in COVID-19. Background on the study: Whether acute or convalescent, the COVID-19 samples came from the United States, Italy and Spain. In each case, the material was cDNA or gDNA derived from T cells, B-cell-depleted T cells, or PBMCs.

In the authors' methods: Using reference gene primer amplification, nucleated cell counts were estimated. TCRdb keeps only in-frame clones here, not all; method: immunoSEQ multiplex PCR. V, J and clone size reflect that table, while D and trimming were determined from the DNA. The table has some 87,000 clones, approximately 78% seen once; the top ten hold about an eighth. Germline V gives CDR1 SGHTA, CDR2 FQGTGA. With V trimmed by 5 bases and J by 4 bases, 8 bases remained unmatched. This CDR3 comprises 16 residues. The V call is TRBV7-3, the J call TRBJ2-2; TRBD1 matches 9 bases. The clonotype comes from a human donor in a cohort sampled during active COVID-19. Sequenced material: peripheral blood. CDR3 DNA: TGTGCCAGCAGCCCCCGGACAGGGGCGGGCACCGGGGAGCTGTTTTTT. This translates into CASSPRTGAGTGELFF.